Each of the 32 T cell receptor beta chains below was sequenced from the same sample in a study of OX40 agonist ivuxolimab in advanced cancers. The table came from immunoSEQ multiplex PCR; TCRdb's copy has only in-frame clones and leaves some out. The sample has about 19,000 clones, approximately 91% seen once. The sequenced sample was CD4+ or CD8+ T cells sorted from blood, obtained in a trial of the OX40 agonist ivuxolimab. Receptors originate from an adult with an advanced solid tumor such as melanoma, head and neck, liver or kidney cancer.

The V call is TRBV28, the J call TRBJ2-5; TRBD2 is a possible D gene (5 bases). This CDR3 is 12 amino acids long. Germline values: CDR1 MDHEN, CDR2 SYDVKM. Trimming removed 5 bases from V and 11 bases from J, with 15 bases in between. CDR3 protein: CASSLTRWEQYF. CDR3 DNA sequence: TGTGCCAGCAGTCTAACGAGGTGGGAGCAGTACTTC.

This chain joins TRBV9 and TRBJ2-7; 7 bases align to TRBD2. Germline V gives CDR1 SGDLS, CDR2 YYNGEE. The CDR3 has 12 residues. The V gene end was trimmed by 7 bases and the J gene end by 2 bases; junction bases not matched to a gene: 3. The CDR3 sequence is CASGRGPYEQYF. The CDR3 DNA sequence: TGTGCCAGCGGGAGGGGACCCTACGAGCAGTACTTC.

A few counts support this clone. CDR3 coding DNA: TGTGCCAGCAGTTTATCCAAACAGGGGATGAACACTGAAGCTTTCTTT. It encodes CASSLSKQGMNTEAFF. The J gene is TRBJ1-1, the V gene TRBV28; 7 positions match TRBD1. The germline V gene encodes CDR1 MDHEN and CDR2 SYDVKM. This CDR3 region has 16 residues. V gave up 1 base and J gave up 0 bases; unmatched junction bases: 5.

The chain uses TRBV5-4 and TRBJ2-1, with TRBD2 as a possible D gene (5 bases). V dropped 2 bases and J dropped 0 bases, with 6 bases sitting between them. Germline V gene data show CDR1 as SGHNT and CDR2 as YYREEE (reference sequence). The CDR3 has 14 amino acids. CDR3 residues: CASSLAASYNEQFF. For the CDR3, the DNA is TGTGCCAGCAGCTTAGCGGCCTCCTACAATGAGCAGTTCTTC.

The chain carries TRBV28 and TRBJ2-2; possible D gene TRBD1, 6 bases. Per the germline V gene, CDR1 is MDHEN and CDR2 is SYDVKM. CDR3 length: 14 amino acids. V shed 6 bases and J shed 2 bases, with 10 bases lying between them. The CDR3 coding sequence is TGTGCCAGCAGGAGGGGGAAAAACACCGGGGAGCTGTTTTTT. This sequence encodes CASRRGKNTGELFF.

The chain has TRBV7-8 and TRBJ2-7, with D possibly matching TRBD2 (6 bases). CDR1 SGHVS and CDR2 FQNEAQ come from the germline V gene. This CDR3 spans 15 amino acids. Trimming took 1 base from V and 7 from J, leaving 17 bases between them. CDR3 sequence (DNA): TGTGCCAGCAGCTTAGGCGCGGGACCGGGGCCGGAGCAGTACTTC. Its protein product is CASSLGAGPGPEQYF. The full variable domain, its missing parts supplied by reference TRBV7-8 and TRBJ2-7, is GAGVSQSPRYKVAKRGQDVALRCDPISGHVSLFWYQQALGQGPEFLTYFQNEAQLDKSGLPSDRFFAERPEGSVSTLKIQRTQQEDSAVYLCASSLGAGPGPEQYFGPGTRLTVT.

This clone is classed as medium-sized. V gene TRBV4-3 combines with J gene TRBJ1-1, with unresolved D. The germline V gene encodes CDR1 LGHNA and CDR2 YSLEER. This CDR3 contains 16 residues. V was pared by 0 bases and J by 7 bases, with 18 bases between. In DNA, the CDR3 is TGCGCCAGCAGCCAAGACCCGGGAGCCCCGAATCGTGAAGCTTTCTTT. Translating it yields CASSQDPGAPNREAFF.

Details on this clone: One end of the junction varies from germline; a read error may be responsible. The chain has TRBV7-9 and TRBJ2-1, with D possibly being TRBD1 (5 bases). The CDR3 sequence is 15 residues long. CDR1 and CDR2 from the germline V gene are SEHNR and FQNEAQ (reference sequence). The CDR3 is CASSVAVGANNEQFF. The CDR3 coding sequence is TGTGCCAGCAGCGTAGCAGTAGGGGCCAACAATGAGCAGTTCTTC.

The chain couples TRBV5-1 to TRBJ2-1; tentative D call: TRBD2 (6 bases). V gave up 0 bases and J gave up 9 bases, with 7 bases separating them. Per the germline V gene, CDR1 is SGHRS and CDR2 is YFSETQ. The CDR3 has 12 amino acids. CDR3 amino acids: CASSLVGGEQFF. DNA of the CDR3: TGCGCCAGCAGCTTGGTGGGAGGTGAGCAGTTCTTC. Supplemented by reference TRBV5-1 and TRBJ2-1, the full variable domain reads KAGVTQTPRYLIKTRGQQVTLSCSPISGHRSVSWYQQTPGQGLQFLFEYFSETQRNKGNFPGRFSGRQFSNSRSEMNVSTLELGDSALYLCASSLVGGEQFFGPGTRLTVL.

CDR3 residues: CASSLYTGELFF. The CDR3 DNA reads TGTGCCAGCAGCTTGTACACCGGGGAGCTGTTTTTT. The chain carries TRBV7-9 and TRBJ2-2; D unresolved. V was shortened by 3 bases and J by 3 bases, with 2 bases between the two germline ends. Germline values: CDR1 SEHNR, CDR2 FQNEAQ (reference sequence). The CDR3 has 12 residues.

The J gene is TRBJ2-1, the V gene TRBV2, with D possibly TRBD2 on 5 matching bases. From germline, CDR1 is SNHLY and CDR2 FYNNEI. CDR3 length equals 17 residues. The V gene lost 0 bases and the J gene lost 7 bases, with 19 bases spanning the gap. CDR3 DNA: TGTGCCAGCAGTGAAGCCCCCCTTCGAGAGTCGGGAAATGAGCAGTTCTTC. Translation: CASSEAPLRESGNEQFF.

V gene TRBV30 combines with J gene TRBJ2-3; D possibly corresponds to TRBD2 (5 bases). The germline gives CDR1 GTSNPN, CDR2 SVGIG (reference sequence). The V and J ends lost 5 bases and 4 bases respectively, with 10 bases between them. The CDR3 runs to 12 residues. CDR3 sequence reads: CAWGSPPDTQYF. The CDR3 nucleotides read TGTGCCTGGGGGAGCCCCCCAGATACGCAGTATTTT.

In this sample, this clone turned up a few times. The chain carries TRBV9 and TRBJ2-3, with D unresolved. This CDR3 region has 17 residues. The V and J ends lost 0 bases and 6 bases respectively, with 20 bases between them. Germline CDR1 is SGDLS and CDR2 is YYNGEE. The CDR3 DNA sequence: TGTGCCAGCAGCGTAGCTGGCAGTCTGACCTTAGGGGATACGCAGTATTTT. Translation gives CASSVAGSLTLGDTQYF.

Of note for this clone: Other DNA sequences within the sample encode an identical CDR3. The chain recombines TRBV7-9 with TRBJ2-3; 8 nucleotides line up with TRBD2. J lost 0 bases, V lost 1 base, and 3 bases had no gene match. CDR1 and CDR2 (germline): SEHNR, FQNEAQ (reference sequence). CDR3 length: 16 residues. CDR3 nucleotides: TGTGCCAGCAGCTTAGGGACTAGCCTAAGCACAGATACGCAGTATTTT. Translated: CASSLGTSLSTDTQYF.

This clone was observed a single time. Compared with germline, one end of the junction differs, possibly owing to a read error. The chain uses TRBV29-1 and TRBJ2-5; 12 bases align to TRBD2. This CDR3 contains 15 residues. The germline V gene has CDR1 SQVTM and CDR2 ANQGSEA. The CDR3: CSAEGTSGRQETQYF. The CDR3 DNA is TGCAGCGCTGAAGGGACTAGCGGGCGACAAGAGACCCAGTACTTC.

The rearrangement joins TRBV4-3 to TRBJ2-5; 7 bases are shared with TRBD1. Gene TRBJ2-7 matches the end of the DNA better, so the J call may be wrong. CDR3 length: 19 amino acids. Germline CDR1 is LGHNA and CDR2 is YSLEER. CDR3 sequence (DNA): TGCGCCAGCAGCCCGGACTTCAGGGACAGCCGGGGTCCCTCCTACGAGCAGTACTTC. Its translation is CASSPDFRDSRGPSYEQYF.

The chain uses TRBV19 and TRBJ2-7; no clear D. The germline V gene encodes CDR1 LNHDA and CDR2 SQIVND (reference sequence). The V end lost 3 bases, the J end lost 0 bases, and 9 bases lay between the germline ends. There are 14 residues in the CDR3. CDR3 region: CASSIGTGSYEQYF. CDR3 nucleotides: TGTGCCAGTAGTATTGGTACGGGCTCCTACGAGCAGTACTTC.

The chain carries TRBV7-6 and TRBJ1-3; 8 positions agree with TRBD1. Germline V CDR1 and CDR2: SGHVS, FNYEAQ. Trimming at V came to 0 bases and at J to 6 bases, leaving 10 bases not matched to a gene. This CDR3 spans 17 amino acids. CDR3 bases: TGTGCCAGCAGCTTAGCGGAGGATTGGACAGGGCTAAACACCATATATTTT. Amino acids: CASSLAEDWTGLNTIYF.

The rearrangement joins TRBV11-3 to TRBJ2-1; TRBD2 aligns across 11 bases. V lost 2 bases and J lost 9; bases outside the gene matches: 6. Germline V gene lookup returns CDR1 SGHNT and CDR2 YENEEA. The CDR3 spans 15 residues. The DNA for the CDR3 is TGTGCCAGCAGCTTATATACCGGGACTAGCGGTGAGCAGTTCTTC. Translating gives CASSLYTGTSGEQFF.

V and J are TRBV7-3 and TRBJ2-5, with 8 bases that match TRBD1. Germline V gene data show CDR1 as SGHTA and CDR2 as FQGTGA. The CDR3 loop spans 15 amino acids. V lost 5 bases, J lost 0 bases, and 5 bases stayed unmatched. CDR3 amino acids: CASSPGQEYQETQYF. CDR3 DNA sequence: TGTGCCAGCAGCCCGGGACAGGAGTACCAAGAGACCCAGTACTTC.

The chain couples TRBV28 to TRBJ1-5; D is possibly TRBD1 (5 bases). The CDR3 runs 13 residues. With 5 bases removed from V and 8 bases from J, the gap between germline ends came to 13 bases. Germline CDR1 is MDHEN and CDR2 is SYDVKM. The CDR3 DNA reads TGTGCCAGCAGTCTTCAGGGAGTTAAGCCCCAGCATTTT. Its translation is CASSLQGVKPQHF.

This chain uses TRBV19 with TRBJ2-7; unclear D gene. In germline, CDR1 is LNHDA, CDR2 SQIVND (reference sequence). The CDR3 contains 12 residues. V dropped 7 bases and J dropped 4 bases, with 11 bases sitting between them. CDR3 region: CASKGSSYEQYF. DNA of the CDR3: TGTGCCAGTAAGGGCTCATCGTACGAGCAGTACTTC.

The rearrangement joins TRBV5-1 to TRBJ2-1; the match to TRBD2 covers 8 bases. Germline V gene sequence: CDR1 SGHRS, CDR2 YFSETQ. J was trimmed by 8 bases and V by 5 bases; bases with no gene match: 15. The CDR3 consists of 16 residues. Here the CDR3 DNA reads TGCGCCAGCAGTCGAGGGACTAGTTCCTCCTGGGATGAGCAGTTCTTC. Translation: CASSRGTSSSWDEQFF.

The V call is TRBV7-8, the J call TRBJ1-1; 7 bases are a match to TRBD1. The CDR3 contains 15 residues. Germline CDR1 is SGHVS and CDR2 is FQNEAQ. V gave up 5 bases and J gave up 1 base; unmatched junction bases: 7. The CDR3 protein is CASSLLDRRNTEAFF. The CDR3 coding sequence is TGTGCCAGCAGCCTGCTGGACAGGAGGAACACTGAAGCTTTCTTT. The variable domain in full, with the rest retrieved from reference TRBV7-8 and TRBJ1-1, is GAGVSQSPRYKVAKRGQDVALRCDPISGHVSLFWYQQALGQGPEFLTYFQNEAQLDKSGLPSDRFFAERPEGSVSTLKIQRTQQEDSAVYLCASSLLDRRNTEAFFGQGTRLTVV.

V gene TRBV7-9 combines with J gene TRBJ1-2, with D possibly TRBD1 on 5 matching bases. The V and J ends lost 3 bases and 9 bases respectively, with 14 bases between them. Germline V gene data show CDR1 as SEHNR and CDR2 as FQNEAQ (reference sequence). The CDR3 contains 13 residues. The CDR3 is CASSFEGVFSYTF. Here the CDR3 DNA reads TGTGCCAGCAGCTTCGAAGGGGTATTTAGCTACACCTTC.

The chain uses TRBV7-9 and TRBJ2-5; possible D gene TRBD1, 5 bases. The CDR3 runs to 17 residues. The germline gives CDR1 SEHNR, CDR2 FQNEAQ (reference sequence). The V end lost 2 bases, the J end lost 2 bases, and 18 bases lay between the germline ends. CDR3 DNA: TGTGCCAGCAGCTTATTTGGCCGGTCAGGGTGGCAAGAGACCCAGTACTTC. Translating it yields CASSLFGRSGWQETQYF.

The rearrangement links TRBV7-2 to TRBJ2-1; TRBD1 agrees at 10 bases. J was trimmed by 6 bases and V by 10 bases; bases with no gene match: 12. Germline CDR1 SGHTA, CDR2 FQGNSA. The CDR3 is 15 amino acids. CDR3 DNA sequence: TGTGCCATCGCCGTGACAGGGGGCATGGGCAATGAGCAGTTCTTC. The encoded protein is CAIAVTGGMGNEQFF.

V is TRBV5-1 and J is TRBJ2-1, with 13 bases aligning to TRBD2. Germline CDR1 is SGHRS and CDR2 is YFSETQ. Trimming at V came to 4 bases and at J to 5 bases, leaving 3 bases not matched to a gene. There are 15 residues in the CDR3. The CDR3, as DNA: TGCGCCAGCAGCAAACTAGCGGGAGGGAACAATGAGCAGTTCTTC. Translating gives CASSKLAGGNNEQFF.

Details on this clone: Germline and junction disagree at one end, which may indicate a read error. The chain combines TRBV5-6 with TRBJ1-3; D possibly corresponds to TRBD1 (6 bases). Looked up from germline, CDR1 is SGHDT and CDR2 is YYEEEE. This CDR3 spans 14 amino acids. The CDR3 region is CVSSVGTTGNTIYF. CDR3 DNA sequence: TGTGTCAGCAGCGTCGGGACAACTGGAAACACCATATATTTT.

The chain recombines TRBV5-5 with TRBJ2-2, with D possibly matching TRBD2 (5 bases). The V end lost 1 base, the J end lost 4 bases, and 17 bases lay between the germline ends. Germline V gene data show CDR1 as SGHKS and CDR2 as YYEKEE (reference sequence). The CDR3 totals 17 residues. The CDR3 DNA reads TGTGCCAGCAGCTTGACTCTCTGGGGAGCAGCCACCGGGGAGCTGTTTTTT. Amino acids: CASSLTLWGAATGELFF.

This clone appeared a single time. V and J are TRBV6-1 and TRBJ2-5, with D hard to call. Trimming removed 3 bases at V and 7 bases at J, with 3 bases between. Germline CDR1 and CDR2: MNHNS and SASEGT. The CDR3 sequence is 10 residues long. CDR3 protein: CASSDVTQYF. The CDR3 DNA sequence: TGTGCCAGCAGTGATGTGACCCAGTACTTC.

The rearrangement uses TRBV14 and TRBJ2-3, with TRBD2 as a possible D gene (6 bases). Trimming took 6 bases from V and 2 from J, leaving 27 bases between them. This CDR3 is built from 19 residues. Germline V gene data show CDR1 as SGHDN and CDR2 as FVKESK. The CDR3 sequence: CASSPHARVTGTLTDTQYF. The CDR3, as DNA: TGTGCCAGCAGTCCTCACGCGAGGGTAACGGGGACTCTCACAGATACGCAGTATTTT.